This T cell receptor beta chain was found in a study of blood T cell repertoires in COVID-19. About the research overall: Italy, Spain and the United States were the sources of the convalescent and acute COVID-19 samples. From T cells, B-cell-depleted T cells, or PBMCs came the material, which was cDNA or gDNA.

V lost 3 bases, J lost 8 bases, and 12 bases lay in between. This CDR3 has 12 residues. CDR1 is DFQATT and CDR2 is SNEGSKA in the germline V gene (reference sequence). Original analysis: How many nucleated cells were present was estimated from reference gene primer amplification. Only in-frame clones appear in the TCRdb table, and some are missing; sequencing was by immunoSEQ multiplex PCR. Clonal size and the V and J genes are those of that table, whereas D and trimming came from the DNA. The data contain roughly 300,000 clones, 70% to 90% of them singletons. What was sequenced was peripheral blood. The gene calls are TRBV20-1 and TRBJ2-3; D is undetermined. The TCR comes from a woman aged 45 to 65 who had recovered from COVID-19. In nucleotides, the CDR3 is TGCAGTGCTAGTGGTTGGCCGGGTACGCAGTATTTT. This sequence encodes CSASGWPGTQYF.